The sequence of this TCR beta chain was determined in a study of T cell responses to AZD1222 COVID-19 vaccine. Study-wide results and limits: An increase in Spike-specific TCR breadth and depth was observed after two AZD1222 doses.

Assay used: immunoSEQ multiplex PCR; TCRdb lists only in-frame clones, some missing. This table has roughly 180,000 clones, around 94% appearing once. This CDR3 is 13 amino acids long. Trimming pared 5 bases from V and 0 bases from J, leaving 11 bases between. The germline V gene encodes CDR1 SQVTM and CDR2 ANQGSEA. Concerning this clone: The antigen is not known.

Investigators merged groups given second doses at roughly 4 or roughly 12 weeks. The receptor comes from an adult who received the AZD1222 COVID-19 vaccine. Sequenced here: peripheral blood, sampled 28 days after the second AZD1222 dose. V gene TRBV29-1 combines with J gene TRBJ2-7; D may be TRBD1 (5 bases). For the CDR3, the DNA is TGCAGCGTTATTGTCCAGGGCTCCTACGAGCAGTACTTC. This encodes CSVIVQGSYEQYF.